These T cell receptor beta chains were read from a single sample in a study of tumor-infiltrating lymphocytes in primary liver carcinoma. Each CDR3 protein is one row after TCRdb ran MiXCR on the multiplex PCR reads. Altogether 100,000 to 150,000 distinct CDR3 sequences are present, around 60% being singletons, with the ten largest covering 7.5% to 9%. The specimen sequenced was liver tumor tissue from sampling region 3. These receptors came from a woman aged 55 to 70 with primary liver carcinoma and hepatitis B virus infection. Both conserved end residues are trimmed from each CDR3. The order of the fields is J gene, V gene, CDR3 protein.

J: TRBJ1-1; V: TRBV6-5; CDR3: ASSYVGTGRLEAF
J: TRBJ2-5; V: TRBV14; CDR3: ASSQALVAQGTQY
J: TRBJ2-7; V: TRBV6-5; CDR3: ASRLALGSGRAREQY
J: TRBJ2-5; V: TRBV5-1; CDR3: ASSPGGHQETEY
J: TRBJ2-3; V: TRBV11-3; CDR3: ASNYRPAADTQY
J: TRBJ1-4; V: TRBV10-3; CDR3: AISDASSTNEKLS
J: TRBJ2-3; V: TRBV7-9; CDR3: AEYPGLSTDTQY
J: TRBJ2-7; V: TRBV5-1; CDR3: ASSSRLAGAREQY
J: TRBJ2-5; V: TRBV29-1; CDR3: IAEGCGRETQY
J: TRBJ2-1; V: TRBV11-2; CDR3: ATSITNGNHNEHL
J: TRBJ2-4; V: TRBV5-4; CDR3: ASRPGQGLAKNIQY